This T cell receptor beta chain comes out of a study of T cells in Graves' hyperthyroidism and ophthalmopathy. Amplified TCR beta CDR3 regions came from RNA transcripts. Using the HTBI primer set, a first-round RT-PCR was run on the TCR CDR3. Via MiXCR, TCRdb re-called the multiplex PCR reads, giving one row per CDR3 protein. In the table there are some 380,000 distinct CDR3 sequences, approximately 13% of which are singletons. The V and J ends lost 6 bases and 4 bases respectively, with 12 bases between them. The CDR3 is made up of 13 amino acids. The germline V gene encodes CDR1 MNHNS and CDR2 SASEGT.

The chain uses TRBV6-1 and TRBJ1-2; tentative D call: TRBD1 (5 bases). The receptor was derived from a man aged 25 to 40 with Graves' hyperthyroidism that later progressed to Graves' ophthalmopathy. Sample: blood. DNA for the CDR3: TGTGCCAGCAGAAACCGGGACCTCTATGGCTACACCTTC. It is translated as CASRNRDLYGYTF.